Shown below are 12 T cell receptor beta chains from a single sample sequenced in a study of T cells after yellow fever vaccination. In TCRdb, the 5' RACE reads were re-called with MiXCR into one record per CDR3 protein. Of a few hundred thousand distinct CDR3 sequences in the sample, approximately 12% were seen once. The specimen comprised CD4+ T cells sorted from PBMCs, sampled 15 days after the yellow fever booster vaccination. These receptors originate from a man aged 18-30 years who received the YFV17D yellow fever vaccine.

This clonotype was seen more than once but under ten times. J is TRBJ2-7 and V is TRBV7-9; D not resolved. Trimming stripped 4 bases from V and 2 bases from J, with 6 bases between. CDR1 is SEHNR, CDR2 FQNEAQ, per germline (reference sequence). The CDR3 spans 12 residues. Written as DNA, the CDR3 is TGTGCCAGCAGCTCCCAACCCTACGAGCAGTACTTC. Protein sequence: CASSSQPYEQYF.

This clonotype was recorded a few times. This rearrangement joins TRBV4-3 to TRBJ2-5; 15 bases align to TRBD2. Germline V gene sequence: CDR1 LGHNA, CDR2 YSLEER. Trimming cost V 1 base and J 4 bases; bases outside gene matches: 4. The CDR3 length is 17 residues. The CDR3 sequence: CASSQGTSGGALETQYF. The CDR3 nucleotides read TGCGCCAGCAGCCAAGGGACTAGCGGGGGGGCGTTAGAGACCCAGTACTTC.

In its sample, this clonotype was seen a few times. The genes are TRBV11-2 and TRBJ2-3; D possibly corresponds to TRBD2 (5 bases). Between the trimmed V and J ends, which lost 0 bases and 0 bases, there was a span of 7 bases. Per germline, CDR1 SGHAT and CDR2 FQNNGV. CDR3 length: 15 residues. The CDR3 nucleotides read TGTGCCAGCAGCTTAGATACGGGGAGCACAGATACGCAGTATTTT. The encoded protein is CASSLDTGSTDTQYF.

Ten or more counts support this clonotype. This chain connects TRBV5-4 to TRBJ2-3; TRBD1 or TRBD2 may be the D gene (7 bases each). The CDR3 is 16 amino acids. Between the trimmed V and J ends, which lost 4 bases and 5 bases, there was a span of 20 bases. Germline CDR1 is SGHNT and CDR2 is YYREEE (reference sequence). CDR3 amino acids: CASSQGGRGHGDTQYF. In DNA, the CDR3 is TGTGCCAGCAGCCAAGGTGGGAGGGGGCACGGAGATACGCAGTATTTT.

A few counts support this clonotype. V is TRBV15 and J is TRBJ2-5; 8 nucleotides line up with TRBD2. The CDR3 totals 13 residues. With V trimmed by 5 bases and J by 9 bases, 8 bases remained unmatched. Germline CDR1 reads LNHNV; CDR2 reads YYDKDF (reference sequence). The CDR3 DNA sequence: TGTGCCACCAGCCGGGAGGGTCCATCAGCCCAGTACTTC. Protein product: CATSREGPSAQYF.

This clonotype has a count of ten or more. The V call is TRBV5-1, the J call TRBJ2-1; 11 bases match TRBD2. The CDR3 has 15 residues. Germline V gene lookup returns CDR1 SGHRS and CDR2 YFSETQ. The ends lost 5 bases at V and 4 bases at J; junction bases unmatched: 5. This chain's CDR3 is CASRSSGGTYNEQFF. As DNA, the CDR3 is TGCGCCAGCAGATCTAGCGGGGGGACTTACAATGAGCAGTTCTTC.

This clonotype was detected a few times. The chain links TRBV7-9 to TRBJ2-3, with TRBD1 matching over 10 bases. The CDR3 has 15 amino acids. The junction had 8 bases not matched to a gene; V was cut back by 4 bases and J by 7 bases. In germline, CDR1 is SEHNR, CDR2 FQNEAQ (reference sequence). CDR3 sequence (DNA): TGTGCCAGCAGCTATCGGGGGACAGGGGAAAATACGCAGTATTTT. Its protein product is CASSYRGTGENTQYF.

This clonotype occurred many times. The J gene is TRBJ2-7, the V gene TRBV10-2; perhaps D is TRBD1 or TRBD2 (6 bases each). The CDR3 spans 17 residues. Germline V gene lookup returns CDR1 WSHSY and CDR2 SAAADI. Between the trimmed V and J ends, which lost 2 bases and 2 bases, there was a span of 19 bases. The CDR3 spells CASSEPDGGGPAYEQYF. CDR3 DNA sequence: TGCGCCAGCAGTGAGCCCGATGGAGGGGGGCCTGCCTACGAGCAGTACTTC.

This clonotype was counted many times. The rearrangement links TRBV27 to TRBJ2-5; TRBD2 matches 10 bases. CDR1 is MNHEY and CDR2 is SMNVEV in the germline V gene (reference sequence). CDR3 length: 17 residues. The J segment lost 2 bases and the V segment lost 5 bases, leaving 11 bases of the junction unmatched. CDR3 loop: CASSLHPSGGPQETQYF. The CDR3 DNA reads as TGTGCCAGCAGTCTCCACCCTAGCGGGGGCCCTCAAGAGACCCAGTACTTC.

This clonotype was seen a few times. The chain is built from TRBV20-1 and TRBJ1-2; possibly TRBD1 for D (5 bases). CDR3 length: 12 residues. Trimming removed 0 bases at V and 7 bases at J, with 9 bases between. Germline V gene sequence: CDR1 DFQATT, CDR2 SNEGSKA (reference sequence). The CDR3 loop reads CSARDRGAGYTF. CDR3 bases: TGCAGTGCTAGAGATCGAGGGGCTGGCTACACCTTC.

This clonotype was seen repeatedly, ten times or more. This sequence joins TRBV5-1 and TRBJ1-1; D is unresolved. Germline V lookup: CDR1 SGHRS, CDR2 YFSETQ. This CDR3 region has 14 residues. The V end was cut by 2 bases, the J end by 4 bases, with 12 bases between. CDR3 amino acids: CASSLTRKTTEAFF. Here the CDR3 DNA reads TGCGCCAGCAGCTTAACACGGAAGACCACTGAAGCTTTCTTT.

Only a few counts were recorded for this clonotype. This chain uses TRBV5-1 with TRBJ2-3; 7 bases are a match to TRBD2. The CDR3 extends over 14 amino acids. V shed 7 bases, J shed 2 bases, and the junction held 7 bases outside the gene matches. From germline, CDR1 is SGHRS and CDR2 YFSETQ. CDR3 sequence: CASGFGGNTDTQYF. The DNA for the CDR3 is TGCGCCAGCGGGTTCGGGGGGAACACAGATACGCAGTATTTT.